This T cell receptor (beta chain) was retrieved from a study of T-cell memory formation after mild COVID-19. Germline lookup yields CDR1 MDHEN and CDR2 SYDVKM. The CDR3 has 15 residues. J gave up 4 bases and V 5 bases, and 8 bases lay outside the gene matches. This clonotype was detected a few times. Its specificity is not known. Each CDR3 protein gets one entry after TCRdb re-called the 5' RACE reads with MiXCR. The sample has 200,000 to 250,000 distinct CDR3 sequences; roughly 10% are singletons. Overall study findings and caveats: Within pre-infection memory, some responding clones were found, suggesting cross-reactive memory joined.

This TCR was recovered from a man aged 18-30 years who had mild COVID-19 (a few samples of this study predate the infection). Cell type and time point are not known. The chain employs TRBV28 and TRBJ1-1, with 9 bases aligning to TRBD1. The sequenced sample consisted of PBMCs or a T cell subset sorted from them (not recorded which). DNA for the CDR3: TGTGCCAGCAGTCCTGGACAGGGGATTATCACTGAAGCTTTCTTT. This encodes CASSPGQGIITEAFF.